These 15 T cell receptor beta chains were sequenced from one sample in a study of T-cell reconstitution after alpha-beta-depleted transplantation in children. Preparing the TCRbeta library involved the use of unique molecular identifiers. TCRdb analysed the PCR reads with MiXCR anew, one entry per CDR3 protein. The table records approximately 980,000 distinct CDR3 sequences, about 29% of them present only once. The sample here was PBMCs, mostly from graft donor cells, taken 360 days after TCRalphabeta/CD19-depleted stem cell transplant. Receptors were obtained from a boy less than two years old who had a stem cell transplant for SCID, so the T cells may come from the graft donor.

The J gene is TRBJ2-3, the V gene TRBV11-2; the D gene is possibly TRBD2 (5 bases). Between the trimmed V and J ends, which lost 0 bases and 4 bases, there was a span of 11 bases. The CDR3 contains 15 residues. The germline V gene encodes CDR1 SGHAT and CDR2 FQNNGV. The CDR3: CASSLELLGADTQYF. In DNA, the CDR3 is TGTGCCAGCAGCTTAGAACTACTCGGGGCAGATACGCAGTATTTT.

The V call is TRBV6-1, the J call TRBJ1-2; TRBD1 might be the D (6 bases). V gave up 6 bases and J gave up 8 bases, with 13 bases separating them. Germline CDR1 and CDR2: MNHNS and SASEGT. The CDR3 runs 12 residues. CDR3 in amino acids: CASRQVGGGYTF. The CDR3 DNA follows: TGTGCCAGCAGACAGGTTGGGGGCGGCTACACCTTC.

Concerning this clonotype: Its ends do not fully match the called genes, so a read error is possible. V is TRBV7-9 and J is TRBJ2-5, with 8 bases identical to TRBD1. In germline, CDR1 is SEHNR, CDR2 FQNEAQ (reference sequence). The CDR3 is 15 residues long. DNA for the CDR3: TGTGCCGGCAGCTTGCGTACAGGGGGCCAAGAGACCCAGTACTTC. Its translation: CAGSLRTGGQETQYF.

This sequence joins TRBV10-3 and TRBJ2-7; TRBD2 matches at 9 bases. V shed 2 bases and J 2 bases; nucleotides not matched to a gene: 4. CDR3 length: 15 amino acids. Germline values: CDR1 ENHRY, CDR2 SYGVKD. The CDR3 loop is CAISEGSGGPYEQYF. The CDR3 DNA sequence: TGTGCCATCAGTGAGGGTAGCGGGGGCCCCTACGAGCAGTACTTC.

This clonotype was counted many times. CDR3 sequence: CASSFAPAADEQFF. In DNA, the CDR3 is TGTGCCAGCAGCTTCGCTCCTGCGGCCGATGAGCAGTTCTTC. The gene calls are TRBV13 and TRBJ2-1, with D hard to call. The CDR3 contains 14 residues. Trimming stripped 3 bases from V and 8 bases from J, with 14 bases between. Germline V CDR1 and CDR2: PRHDT, FYEKMQ (reference sequence).

This clonotype appeared a few times. This chain uses TRBV29-1 with TRBJ2-5; no definite D call. Looked up from germline, CDR1 is SQVTM and CDR2 is ANQGSEA. V was pared by 6 bases and J by 5 bases, with 13 bases between. The CDR3 sequence is 12 residues long. The CDR3 is CSVGRRAETQYF. CDR3 bases: TGCAGCGTCGGAAGGAGAGCGGAGACCCAGTACTTC.

In its sample, this clonotype was seen a few times. The chain employs TRBV20-1 and TRBJ1-1; D remains unclear. Germline loops: CDR1 DFQATT, CDR2 SNEGSKA (reference sequence). The V and J ends lost 0 bases and 1 base respectively, with 12 bases between them. The CDR3 spans 15 residues. The CDR3 spells CSARETGFRNTEAFF. In DNA form, the CDR3 reads TGCAGTGCTAGAGAGACGGGGTTCCGGAACACTGAAGCTTTCTTT.

This clonotype was counted a few times. The V and J genes are TRBV9 and TRBJ2-1; the D call may be TRBD1 or TRBD2 (5 bases each). Germline assignment: CDR1 SGDLS and CDR2 YYNGEE. The ends were cut back, 3 bases at V and 3 bases at J, with 10 bases in the middle. The CDR3 length is 14 residues. CDR3 in amino acids: CASSGGSFYNEQFF. In DNA, the CDR3 is TGTGCCAGCAGCGGGGGGTCTTTCTACAATGAGCAGTTCTTC.

This clonotype was picked up a small number of times. V and J are TRBV4-2 and TRBJ2-5, with TRBD2 matching over 10 bases. The V gene end was trimmed by 4 bases and the J gene end by 5 bases; junction bases not matched to a gene: 7. CDR3 size: 15 residues. The germline V gene encodes CDR1 LGHNA and CDR2 YNFKEQ. The DNA for the CDR3 is TGTGCCAGCAGCCCCCCGGGGACTAGCGAGGAGACCCAGTACTTC. It encodes CASSPPGTSEETQYF.

V usage is TRBV27 and J usage is TRBJ2-2, with 10 bases lining up with TRBD2. The CDR3 is made up of 16 amino acids. J gave up 0 bases and V 4 bases, and 2 bases lay outside the gene matches. The germline gives CDR1 MNHEY, CDR2 SMNVEV (reference sequence). CDR3 DNA: TGTGCCAGCAGTTCTAGCGGGGGCTCGAACACCGGGGAGCTGTTTTTT. Translated: CASSSSGGSNTGELFF.

There are a few counts of this clonotype. This rearrangement joins TRBV4-1 to TRBJ1-2; D might be TRBD1 (5 bases). The CDR3 runs 14 residues. Germline V gene lookup returns CDR1 MGHRA and CDR2 YSYEKL. The V end was cut by 1 base, the J end by 3 bases, with 9 bases between. CDR3 loop: CASSQGGRDYGYTF. The DNA of the CDR3 is TGCGCCAGCAGCCAAGGGGGCAGGGACTATGGCTACACCTTC.

The sample holds a few counts of this clonotype. The V gene is TRBV11-2, the J gene TRBJ2-3, with TRBD1 identical over 9 bases. V gave up 1 base and J gave up 0 bases; unmatched junction bases: 8. The germline V gene encodes CDR1 SGHAT and CDR2 FQNNGV. This CDR3 region has 18 residues. The CDR3 loop is CASSLGDRALLSTDTQYF. CDR3 sequence (DNA): TGTGCCAGCAGCTTAGGGGACAGGGCCCTCCTTAGCACAGATACGCAGTATTTT. Variable domain in full (rest from reference TRBV11-2 and TRBJ2-3): EAGVAQSPRYKIIEKRQSVAFWCNPISGHATLYWYQQILGQGPKLLIQFQNNGVVDDSQLPKDRFSAERLKGVDSTLKIQPAKLEDSAVYLCASSLGDRALLSTDTQYFGPGTRLTVL.

This clonotype was seen at least ten times. The rearrangement links TRBV12-3 or TRBV12-4 to TRBJ2-2, with D maybe TRBD2 (6 bases). Trimming pared 3 bases from V and 5 bases from J, leaving 10 bases between. The CDR3 covers 14 residues. This chain's CDR3 is CASSLGGPTGELFF. The CDR3 bases are TGTGCCAGCAGTTTGGGGGGTCCGACCGGGGAGCTGTTTTTT.

This chain links TRBV5-1 with TRBJ1-6; a possible D gene is TRBD1 (5 bases). The CDR3 runs to 14 residues. With 4 bases removed from V and 6 bases from J, the gap between germline ends came to 11 bases. CDR1 is SGHRS, CDR2 YFSETQ, per germline. CDR3 sequence reads: CASSRGEGNSPLHF. DNA for the CDR3: TGCGCCAGCAGCCGGGGCGAGGGTAATTCACCCCTCCACTTT.

This clonotype was observed a few times. The rearrangement uses TRBV6-5 and TRBJ2-1, with 8 bases fitting TRBD2. This CDR3 has 13 residues. V lost 0 bases to trimming and J lost 9 bases; unmatched junction nucleotides: 1. Germline V CDR1 and CDR2: MNHEY, SVGAGI. The CDR3 DNA is TGTGCCAGCAGTTACTCGGCGGGGGGTGAGCAGTTCTTC. This encodes CASSYSAGGEQFF.